A selection of T cell receptor beta chains follows, all from one sample in a study of read filtering for tumor transcriptome and immune sequencing. TCRdb re-called the reads with MiXCR, one entry per CDR3 protein. In the table there are roughly 130,000 distinct CDR3 sequences, roughly 13% of which are singletons. The sequencing sample was made of a population of CD138-negative cells sorted from bone marrow. These receptors all come from a donor at least 40 years old with multiple myeloma. Each CDR3 is given with its conserved first and last residue. A D gene is named only where the DNA matches it firmly. The size entry is marked missing in some rows and otherwise reads once, few, many or a size class.

TRBD1,TRBV20-1,TRBJ1-1,many,CSASPPGQGFFMLAFF,TGCAGTGCTAGCCCTCCGGGACAGGGTTTTTTCATGTTGGCTTTCTTT
-,TRBV19,TRBJ2-1,many,CASSTQGTLYNEQFF,TGTGCCAGTAGTACACAGGGGACTCTCTACAATGAGCAGTTCTTC
TRBD1,TRBV28,TRBJ2-2,-,CASRPTGGRNTGELFF,TGTGCCAGCAGACCGACAGGGGGGAGGAACACCGGGGAGCTGTTTTTT
-,TRBV5-1,TRBJ2-1,medium-sized,CASSLTGGMNNEQFF,TGCGCCAGCAGCTTAACAGGTGGAATGAACAATGAGCAGTTCTTC
-,TRBV12-3/TRBV12-4,TRBJ2-5,many,CASSTGGETQYF,TGTGCCAGCAGCACCGGAGGGGAGACCCAGTACTTC
-,TRBV28,TRBJ1-3,few,CASSSDRNSGNTIYF,TGTGCCAGCAGTTCTGACAGGAACTCTGGAAACACCATATATTTT
-,TRBV12-3/TRBV12-4,TRBJ1-2,-,CASSLIQVGYGYTF,TGTGCCAGCAGTTTAATACAGGTCGGCTATGGCTACACCTTC
TRBD1,TRBV19,TRBJ1-5,many,CASKDRGHQPQHF,TGTGCCAGTAAGGACAGGGGGCATCAGCCCCAGCATTTT
TRBD2,TRBV3-1,TRBJ2-5,many,CASSQEGWLAGNQETQYF,TGTGCCAGCAGCCAAGAAGGGTGGCTAGCGGGAAACCAAGAGACCCAGTACTTC
-,TRBV7-2,TRBJ2-3,many,CASSLELGGASTDTQYF,TGTGCCAGCAGCTTAGAATTAGGCGGGGCTAGCACAGATACGCAGTATTTT
-,TRBV19,TRBJ1-4,many,CASSTQGRGLADEKLFF,TGTGCCAGTAGTACCCAAGGCCGGGGACTCGCAGATGAAAAACTGTTTTTT
-,TRBV27,TRBJ1-6,many,CASRPGPTVPLHF,TGTGCCAGCAGACCGGGGCCTACCGTGCCCCTCCACTTT
TRBD1,TRBV5-4,TRBJ1-5,few,CASSLSPGTGGYSNQPQHF,TGTGCCAGCAGCTTGTCCCCCGGGACAGGGGGTTATAGCAATCAGCCCCAGCATTTT
-,TRBV7-2,TRBJ2-3,many,CASSPARASSTDTQYF,TGTGCCAGCAGCCCCGCCCGGGCCTCTAGCACAGATACGCAGTATTTT
TRBD2,TRBV11-1,TRBJ2-7,-,CASSLLADPYEQYF,TGTGCCAGCAGCTTACTAGCGGATCCCTACGAGCAGTACTTC
TRBD2,TRBV9,TRBJ2-3,many,CASSATASGSSTDTQYF,TGTGCCAGCAGCGCGACCGCTAGCGGTTCTAGCACAGATACGCAGTATTTT
TRBD1,TRBV12-3/TRBV12-4,TRBJ1-1,many,CASSPDRRFRAFF,TGTGCCAGCAGCCCGGACAGGAGGTTCCGGGCTTTCTTT
-,TRBV20-1,TRBJ1-1,few,CSARWGVSDTEAFF,TGCAGTGCTAGGTGGGGGGTGTCGGACACTGAAGCTTTCTTT
-,TRBV28,TRBJ1-5,many,CASSADTYQPQHF,TGTGCCAGCAGTGCAGACACCTATCAGCCCCAGCATTTT
-,TRBV20-1,TRBJ2-1,many,CSARDPGGIGSYNEQFF,TGCAGTGCTAGAGATCCCGGCGGGATAGGGTCCTACAATGAGCAGTTCTTC
TRBD1,TRBV2,TRBJ1-5,many,CASRRGQGTTQPQHF,TGTGCCAGCAGAAGGGGACAGGGGACGACTCAGCCCCAGCATTTT
-,TRBV28,TRBJ2-2,many,CASSSGSNTGELFF,TGTGCCAGCAGTAGCGGCTCGAACACCGGGGAGCTGTTTTTT
-,TRBV18,TRBJ2-1,many,CASSPVGAINEQFF,TGTGCCAGCTCACCAGTGGGGGCCATAAATGAGCAGTTCTTC
TRBD2,TRBV7-9,TRBJ2-2,many,CASSPTSGVTGELFF,TGTGCCAGCAGCCCGACTAGCGGAGTCACCGGGGAGCTGTTTTTT
-,TRBV20-1,TRBJ2-1,many,CSARAASSYSYNEQFF,TGCAGTGCTAGAGCGGCGTCTAGCTACTCCTACAATGAGCAGTTCTTC
TRBD1,TRBV7-8,TRBJ1-1,many,CASSPGDRTNTEAFF,TGTGCCAGCAGCCCGGGGGACAGGACGAACACTGAAGCTTTCTTT
-,TRBV29-1,TRBJ2-7,many,CSVGDNEQYF,TGCAGCGTTGGTGATAACGAGCAGTACTTC
-,TRBV28,TRBJ2-7,many,CASKGINEQYF,TGTGCCAGCAAGGGAATCAACGAGCAGTACTTC
-,TRBV19,TRBJ1-1,many,CASRNFHSNTEAFF,TGTGCCAGTAGAAATTTCCACTCGAACACTGAAGCTTTCTTT
-,TRBV7-4,TRBJ2-1,many,CASSLVCFSHEQFF,TGTGCCAGCAGCTTAGTATGCTTTTCGCATGAGCAGTTCTTC
-,TRBV6-5,TRBJ2-5,-,CASSYWLEGGKTQYF,TGTGCCAGCAGTTACTGGCTAGAAGGAGGAAAGACCCAGTACTTC
TRBD2,TRBV20-1,TRBJ2-7,many,CSARDGLAGVVNEQYF,TGCAGTGCTAGAGACGGGCTAGCGGGAGTAGTTAACGAGCAGTACTTC
TRBD1,TRBV5-1,TRBJ1-1,many,CASSYRGQSTEAFF,TGCGCCAGCAGCTACAGGGGGCAGTCCACTGAAGCTTTCTTT
TRBD1,TRBV10-3,TRBJ1-2,few,CAISPGTGGDGYTF,TGTGCCATCAGCCCCGGGACAGGGGGCGATGGCTACACCTTC
TRBD1,TRBV5-1,TRBJ2-2,many,CASSWLGQAEENTGELFF,TGCGCCAGCAGCTGGCTGGGACAGGCAGAAGAAAACACCGGGGAGCTGTTTTTT
TRBD1,TRBV5-1,TRBJ2-3,many,CASNQGQGLTDTQYF,TGCGCCAGCAACCAGGGACAGGGACTCACAGATACGCAGTATTTT
TRBD1,TRBV5-6,TRBJ1-1,few,CASRKYTGTGGMNTEAFF,TGTGCCAGCAGGAAGTACACCGGGACAGGGGGCATGAACACTGAAGCTTTCTTT
-,TRBV28,TRBJ2-7,few,CASSPRGSSYEQYF,TGTGCCAGCAGCCCCCGGGGGAGCTCCTACGAGCAGTACTTC
-,TRBV5-1,TRBJ1-5,many,CASSLGVGNQPQHF,TGCGCCAGCAGCTTGGGCGTGGGCAATCAGCCCCAGCATTTT
-,TRBV7-9,TRBJ1-3,-,CASSLEAGGNTIYF,TGTGCCAGCAGCTTAGAAGCGGGCGGAAACACCATATATTTT
-,TRBV12-3/TRBV12-4,TRBJ1-5,many,CASSDGTNNQPQHF,TGTGCCAGCAGCGATGGGACCAACAATCAGCCCCAGCATTTT
TRBD2,TRBV18,TRBJ2-2,many,CASSPSLAGGPTGELFF,TGTGCCAGCTCACCAAGCCTAGCGGGAGGACCCACCGGGGAGCTGTTTTTT
-,TRBV14,TRBJ1-1,few,CASSQVMAEAFF,TGTGCCAGCAGCCAAGTTATGGCTGAAGCTTTCTTT
TRBD2,TRBV7-2,TRBJ2-5,many,CASSLRPSGSETQYF,TGTGCCAGCAGCTTAAGGCCTAGCGGTTCAGAGACCCAGTACTTC
-,TRBV28,TRBJ1-5,many,CASSLRGEWQPQHF,TGTGCCAGCAGTTTACGAGGGGAGTGGCAGCCCCAGCATTTT
-,TRBV20-1,TRBJ1-5,many,CSATTGGAGYDQPQHF,TGCAGTGCCACAACTGGGGGCGCCGGCTACGATCAGCCCCAGCATTTT
TRBD2,TRBV7-2,TRBJ2-1,many,CASSLAGSGIIYEQFF,TGTGCCAGCAGCCTGGCCGGCAGCGGGATAATTTATGAGCAGTTCTTC
-,TRBV9,TRBJ1-1,many,CASSVTALNTEAFF,TGTGCCAGCAGCGTGACAGCCTTGAACACTGAAGCTTTCTTT
-,TRBV20-1,TRBJ1-5,many,CSAISTPVYSNQPQHF,TGCAGTGCGATTTCGACCCCGGTCTATAGCAATCAGCCCCAGCATTTT
-,TRBV14,TRBJ2-1,many,CASSQDHGQGTNEQFF,TGTGCCAGCAGCCAAGATCATGGGCAGGGGACCAATGAGCAGTTCTTC
-,TRBV7-2,TRBJ2-5,-,CASSLDSGRETQYF,TGTGCCAGCAGCTTAGACTCAGGGAGAGAGACCCAGTACTTC
-,TRBV12-3/TRBV12-4,TRBJ2-3,many,CASSPSGANQYF,TGTGCCAGCAGTCCCTCCGGAGCTAACCAGTATTTT
TRBD1,TRBV5-1,TRBJ2-1,many,CASSSGTVEQFF,TGCGCCAGCAGCTCTGGGACAGTCGAACAGTTCTTC
TRBD2,TRBV5-4,TRBJ2-3,many,CASSPGLAVTDTQYF,TGTGCCAGCAGCCCGGGACTAGCGGTGACAGATACGCAGTATTTT
-,TRBV20-1,TRBJ1-5,many,CSARATGQPQHF,TGCAGTGCTAGAGCAACGGGACAGCCCCAGCATTTT
-,TRBV10-1,TRBJ2-1,many,CASSEEVTGIYNEQFF,TGCGCCAGCAGTGAGGAGGTAACAGGAATTTACAATGAGCAGTTCTTC